The T cell receptor beta chain described here comes from a study of T-cell reconstitution after alpha-beta-depleted transplantation in children. Study outcomes and limitations: Expanded graft clones, several hundred of them, were reportedly the source of alpha-beta T cells about two months after transplant. Newly produced T cells mostly provided counts and TCRbeta diversity after one year, as hyperexpanded clones declined.

This CDR3 comprises 13 residues. Germline V CDR1 and CDR2: SQVTM, ANQGSEA. Trimming left V 7 bases short and J 0 bases short, with 7 bases between. Unique molecular identifiers were used in preparing the TCRbeta library. TCRdb called the PCR reads again in MiXCR, with one record for every CDR3 protein. The sample lists a few hundred thousand distinct CDR3 sequences, 25% to 30% occurring once. Points on this clonotype: Its target is unknown.

The receptor's source is a boy less than two years old with Wiskott-Aldrich syndrome, due to receive a stem cell transplant. Sequencing used PBMCs, obtained before TCRalphabeta/CD19-depleted stem cell transplant. The V gene is TRBV29-1, the J gene TRBJ2-6; D is unclear. The CDR3 nucleotides are TGCAGCGCCTTACTCTCTGGGGCCAACGTCCTGACTTTC. Translation: CSALLSGANVLTF.